One and the same sample provided the 21 T cell receptor beta chains below, sequenced in a study of cytomegalovirus exposure and HLA in healthy donors. Amplification used 60 Vbeta primers and 13 Jbeta primers. Sequencing was performed with immunoSEQ multiplex PCR; in TCRdb, only in-frame clones are kept and a portion is missing. The table lists around 300,000 clones, approximately 84% of them singletons, with approximately 2% in the top ten. The sequenced sample was PBMCs. The receptors here all came from a middle-aged woman in good health and CMV-seropositive.

The rearrangement uses TRBV7-7 and TRBJ2-2; TRBD1 matches 9 bases. The CDR3 totals 19 residues. V shed 5 bases and J 4 bases; nucleotides not matched to a gene: 17. Germline CDR1 reads SSHAT; CDR2 reads FNYEAQ (reference sequence). The CDR3 loop reads CASSPGDRAVVVGTGELFF. In DNA, the CDR3 is TGTGCCAGCAGCCCGGGGGACAGGGCTGTCGTCGTCGGCACCGGGGAGCTGTTTTTT.

The chain has TRBV28 and TRBJ1-6, with D unclear. The V end was cut by 4 bases, the J end by 5 bases, with 6 bases between. Germline CDR1 MDHEN, CDR2 SYDVKM. The CDR3 contains 13 residues. CDR3 DNA: TGTGCCAGCAGTTCCCCAGATAATTCACCCCTCCACTTT. Translating it yields CASSSPDNSPLHF.

The V gene is TRBV7-9, the J gene TRBJ2-7; D remains ambiguous. Germline loops: CDR1 SEHNR, CDR2 FQNEAQ (reference sequence). The V end was cut by 5 bases, the J end by 3 bases, with 11 bases between. The CDR3 runs to 13 residues. CDR3 bases: TGTGCCAGCAGCCCAGTAATGTTCTACGAGCAGTACTTC. Encoded protein: CASSPVMFYEQYF.

This clone was recorded once. The chain links TRBV7-2 to TRBJ2-2; 7 positions match TRBD1. Trimming removed 7 bases from V and 1 base from J; junction bases left unmatched: 6. Per the germline V gene, CDR1 is SGHTA and CDR2 is FQGNSA. The CDR3 sequence is 15 residues long. CDR3: CASITRTGNTGELFF. The CDR3 region has the DNA TGTGCCAGCATCACAAGGACAGGGAACACCGGGGAGCTGTTTTTT.

As DNA, the CDR3 is TGTGCCTGCCTGACTAGGGCCGGGGAGCTGTTTTTT. The encoded protein is CACLTRAGELFF. The chain joins TRBV30 to TRBJ2-2; tentative D call: TRBD2 (6 bases). The ends were cut back, 6 bases at V and 6 bases at J, with 11 bases in the middle. This CDR3 has 12 residues. CDR1 is GTSNPN, CDR2 SVGIG, per germline (reference sequence). The full variable domain, its missing parts supplied by reference TRBV30 and TRBJ2-2, is SQTIHQWPATLVQPVGSPLSLECTVEGTSNPNLYWYRQAAGRGLQLLFYSVGIGQISSEVPQNLSASRPQDRQFILSSKKLLLSDSGFYLCACLTRAGELFFGEGSRLTVL.

This clone has a handful of counts. This chain uses TRBV9 with TRBJ2-7; 9 bases are shared with TRBD2. This CDR3 is built from 15 residues. Losses at the gene ends were 2 bases for V and 1 base for J; bases not matched to a gene: 4. The germline gives CDR1 SGDLS, CDR2 YYNGEE. CDR3 region: CASSVGTSPSYEQYF. The CDR3, as DNA: TGTGCCAGCAGCGTCGGGACTAGCCCGTCCTACGAGCAGTACTTC.

The J gene is TRBJ2-7, the V gene TRBV18; D is unclear. The CDR3 sequence is 13 residues long. Between the trimmed V and J ends, which lost 4 bases and 7 bases, there was a span of 14 bases. Germline V CDR1 and CDR2: KGHSH, LQKENI. This CDR3 reads CASSLGSTREQYF. The CDR3 DNA is TGTGCCAGCTCACTCGGGTCTACGCGGGAGCAGTACTTC. The whole variable domain, remainder taken from reference TRBV18 and TRBJ2-7, is NAGVMQNPRHLVRRRGQEARLRCSPMKGHSHVYWYRQLPEEGLKFMVYLQKENIIDESGMPKERFSAEFPKEGPSILRIQQVVRGDSAAYFCASSLGSTREQYFGPGTRLTVT.

This clone was seen once. The CDR3 here is CASSTGDFNEQYF. In DNA form, the CDR3 reads TGTGCCAGCAGTACAGGGGATTTCAACGAGCAGTACTTC. The chain links TRBV2 to TRBJ2-7, with 7 bases fitting TRBD1. The CDR3 is 13 amino acids. J lost 5 bases, V lost 5 bases, and 6 bases had no gene match. Germline values: CDR1 SNHLY, CDR2 FYNNEI.

The V and J genes are TRBV6-6 and TRBJ2-1, with a possible D match to TRBD2 (5 bases). In germline, CDR1 is MNHNY, CDR2 SVGAGI (reference sequence). The CDR3 is made up of 11 amino acids. Trimming shortened V by 8 bases and J by 6 bases, and 8 bases separated the two germline ends. CDR3 sequence: CASADFNEQFF. CDR3 bases: TGTGCCAGCGCGGACTTCAATGAGCAGTTCTTC.

The rearrangement uses TRBV27 and TRBJ2-6; D possibly corresponds to TRBD2 (7 bases). Germline loops: CDR1 MNHEY, CDR2 SMNVEV (reference sequence). The CDR3 extends over 15 amino acids. Trimming took 3 bases from V and 6 from J, leaving 12 bases between them. The CDR3 reads CASSFGGAEANVLTF. The CDR3 region has the DNA TGTGCCAGCAGTTTTGGGGGGGCTGAGGCCAACGTCCTGACTTTC.

This chain connects TRBV28 to TRBJ2-7; 7 nucleotides align to TRBD2. This CDR3 has 12 residues. V trimming: 10 bases; J trimming: 5 bases; junction bases outside the gene matches: 8. Germline V gene lookup returns CDR1 MDHEN and CDR2 SYDVKM. The CDR3 sequence is CATGGYSDEQYF. CDR3 sequence (DNA): TGTGCCACCGGGGGGTACTCAGACGAGCAGTACTTC.

The chain uses TRBV10-3 and TRBJ2-3; D not certain. The CDR3 is made up of 15 amino acids. V was clipped by 2 bases and J by 2 bases, with 11 bases between them. In germline, CDR1 is ENHRY, CDR2 SYGVKD. The CDR3 sequence is CAISEPRLATDTQYF. The CDR3 nucleotides read TGTGCCATCAGTGAGCCAAGACTGGCCACAGATACGCAGTATTTT.

The rearrangement joins TRBV7-7 to TRBJ2-2; 7 bases map to TRBD1. Germline V gives CDR1 SSHAT, CDR2 FNYEAQ (reference sequence). The CDR3 totals 13 residues. The J segment lost 5 bases and the V segment lost 8 bases, leaving 5 bases of the junction unmatched. This CDR3 reads CASRQGRTGELFF. CDR3 DNA: TGTGCCAGCCGACAGGGCCGTACCGGGGAGCTGTTTTTT. The whole variable domain, filled in from reference TRBV7-7 and TRBJ2-2, reads GAGVSQSPRYKVTKRGQDVTLRCDPISSHATLYWYQQALGQGPEFLTYFNYEAQPDKSGLPSDRFSAERPEGSISTLTIQRTEQRDSAMYRCASRQGRTGELFFGEGSRLTVL.

This rearrangement joins TRBV28 to TRBJ1-1; 8 bases map to TRBD1. The CDR3 runs 14 residues. Germline V gives CDR1 MDHEN, CDR2 SYDVKM. V shed 3 bases, J shed 4 bases, and the junction held 4 bases outside the gene matches. The CDR3 sequence: CASSFPTGATEAFF. The DNA of the CDR3 is TGTGCCAGCAGTTTCCCGACAGGGGCCACTGAAGCTTTCTTT.

V gene TRBV5-6 combines with J gene TRBJ1-6; D is ambiguous. There are 12 residues in the CDR3. Germline CDR1 is SGHDT and CDR2 is YYEEEE. Trimming took off 4 bases at V and 12 bases at J, with 11 bases between the two ends. The CDR3 sequence: CASSRGGQPLHF. For the CDR3, the DNA is TGTGCCAGCAGCCGTGGAGGGCAACCCCTCCACTTT. Full variable domain (rest looked up from reference TRBV5-6 and TRBJ1-6): DAGVTQSPTHLIKTRGQQVTLRCSPKSGHDTVSWYQQALGQGPQFIFQYYEEEERQRGNFPDRFSGHQFPNYSSELNVNALLLGDSALYLCASSRGGQPLHFGNGTRLTVT.

This rearrangement joins TRBV28 to TRBJ2-1; tentative D call: TRBD2 (6 bases). Germline-derived CDR1 and CDR2 are MDHEN and SYDVKM. Between the trimmed V and J ends, which lost 6 bases and 3 bases, there was a span of 12 bases. The CDR3 totals 14 residues. This CDR3 reads CASRPGTDYNEQFF. CDR3 DNA sequence: TGTGCCAGCAGGCCCGGGACTGACTACAATGAGCAGTTCTTC.

This clone has a handful of counts. The V gene is TRBV10-3, the J gene TRBJ2-3; 13 bases are shared with TRBD2. V was clipped by 6 bases and J by 2 bases; unmatched bases: 8. Germline loops: CDR1 ENHRY, CDR2 SYGVKD. CDR3 length: 17 residues. CDR3 loop: CAIRPGLAGEVTDTQYF. DNA of the CDR3: TGTGCCATCAGACCCGGACTAGCGGGAGAAGTCACAGATACGCAGTATTTT.

This chain joins TRBV7-2 and TRBJ1-3; no clear D gene. Trimming took 4 bases from V and 4 from J, leaving 8 bases between them. The CDR3 is 13 residues long. Germline CDR1 and CDR2: SGHTA and FQGNSA. CDR3 DNA sequence: TGTGCCAGCAGCTCAGAACCCGGAAACACCATATATTTT. It translates to CASSSEPGNTIYF.

This clone was recorded a few times. This chain joins TRBV6-5 and TRBJ2-3, with 10 bases lining up with TRBD2. J was trimmed by 9 bases and V by 6 bases; bases with no gene match: 12. CDR1 is MNHEY and CDR2 is SVGAGI in the germline V gene. The CDR3 consists of 15 residues. The CDR3 region has the DNA TGTGCCAGCAGCCTCCGACTAGCGGGTGCCGGGACGCAGTATTTT. Its protein product is CASSLRLAGAGTQYF.

The chain employs TRBV18 and TRBJ1-5, with no clear D. CDR1 is KGHSH, CDR2 LQKENI, per germline. Trimming took off 6 bases at V and 5 bases at J, with 11 bases between the two ends. The CDR3 is made up of 13 amino acids. The CDR3 loop reads CASSSRFDQPQHF. Here the CDR3 DNA reads TGTGCCAGCTCTTCCCGGTTCGATCAGCCCCAGCATTTT.

This chain joins TRBV14 and TRBJ1-3, with D possibly matching TRBD1 (6 bases). There are 15 residues in the CDR3. Germline-derived CDR1 and CDR2 are SGHDN and FVKESK. Trimming stripped 5 bases from V and 4 bases from J, with 15 bases between. The chain's CDR3 is CASSTRGWLGNTIYF. The DNA of the CDR3 is TGTGCCAGCAGCACCAGGGGCTGGTTGGGAAACACCATATATTTT. Variable domain in full (rest from reference TRBV14 and TRBJ1-3): EAGVTQFPSHSVIEKGQTVTLRCDPISGHDNLYWYRRVMGKEIKFLLHFVKESKQDESGMPNNRFLAERTGGTYSTLKVQPAELEDSGVYFCASSTRGWLGNTIYFGEGSWLTVV.